This TCR beta chain was obtained from a study of CD8+CD57+ T cells in acquired aplastic anemia. Study at large: Sorted CD4+ and CD8+ cells yielded DNA averaging approximately 3 ug. General study results and limits: Patients and controls were not found to differ significantly in CD8+ Simpson's diversity. In common between the patients and the controls were nearly 30 CD8+ CDR3 sequences.

In regard to this clonotype: Its matching antigen is unknown.

Genomic DNA, serving as template, underwent TCR beta VDJ and CDR3 profiling. TCRdb called the reads again in MiXCR, with one record for every CDR3 protein. The sample holds 150,000 to 200,000 distinct CDR3 sequences, 71% seen once. Patients selected for sequencing had displayed CD8+CD57+ cell expansion by flow cytometry. Severe acquired aplastic anemia was diagnosed in all patients. The CDR3 loop spans 13 amino acids. J lost 10 bases, V lost 5 bases, and 5 bases had no gene match. Germline CDR1 and CDR2: LNHDA and SQIVND (reference sequence). The sequenced material came from sorted CD4+, CD8+, or CD8+CD57+ T cells (not recorded which) from PBMCs. The chain uses TRBV19 and TRBJ1-6, with TRBD1 identical over 7 bases. This TCR was recovered from a human donor with aplastic anemia. CDR3 in DNA: TGTGCCAGTAGTCTACAGGGGTACTCACCCCTCCACTTT. Encoded protein: CASSLQGYSPLHF.